Given below is one TCR beta chain in context. The CDR3 has 15 amino acids. TCRdb keeps only in-frame clones here, not all; method: immunoSEQ multiplex PCR. The sample has roughly 300,000 clones; more than 70% are singletons. These data belong to a study of blood T cell repertoires in COVID-19. Sequencing was performed on PBMCs or T cells enriched from blood (not recorded which). The rearrangement uses TRBV12-1 and TRBJ1-2; the table's D call, TRBD1, has no DNA check behind it. TRBV12-1 counts as a pseudogene. This TCR was sampled from a woman under 40 who had recovered from COVID-19. The CDR3 loop is CASSFEDRGQIGYTF. The DNA for the CDR3 is TGTGCCAGCAGCTTTGAAGACAGGGGGCAGATTGGCTACACCTTC.